This record concerns one T cell receptor (beta chain) sequence. Its antigen is unknown. Within one base of it there is no much larger clone, and no base qualities were kept. Whole blood was collected in K2EDTA tubes by collaborating institutions according to the institutions' own protocols. For TCRbeta analysis, collaborator samples were shipped as frozen whole blood, as isolated PBMCs, or as DNA extracted from either sample type. The CDR3 covers 15 residues, taking in both the cysteine and the phenylalanine. CDR3 DNA is the only sequence kept; it has 45 bases, read in frame from the first base. The germline V gene yields SGHDT for CDR1 and YYEEEE for CDR2. Relative to germline, V is 3 bases shorter and J is 7 bases shorter, with 19 bases between their ends. This specimen belongs to a study of blood T cell repertoires in COVID-19 (dated by TCRdb to about 2020). About the study as a whole: Collaborator samples came from the United States, Italy and Spain and covered acute and convalescent phases of COVID-19. The prospective study material was composed of cDNA or gDNA derived from T cells, B-cell-depleted T cells, or PBMCs. Deeply sampled blood TCRbeta repertoires from subjects exposed to, actively infected with, or recovered from COVID-19 were included in the dataset. The repertoires were made available in a free public database intended to serve as a resource for research on the immune response to SARS-CoV-2. Samples came from the ongoing ImmuneRACE study (first 160 participants) plus 1,254 subjects from 6 global collaborators. Nearly every sample came with metadata listing a de-identified subject ID, COVID-19 status, age in years and sex. Where available, HLA class I and class II types were obtained from metadata supplied by the sample provider rather than from assay-based typing.

TCRbeta CDR3 regions were amplified from genomic DNA by means of the immunoSEQ Assay, a bias-controlled multiplex PCR. The authors' pipeline ran thus. Nucleated cell counts per sample were estimated from amplification of reference gene primers within the assay. Sequence reads were collapsed and filtered to measure the absolute abundance of every unique TCRbeta CDR3 rearrangement. For each sample, productive Simpson clonality was calculated as the square root of Simpson's diversity index across productive rearrangements. TCRdb took over this immuneACCESS table, retaining in-frame rearrangements with V and J assigned. Such tables are incomplete; in checked studies, under half of the missing clones stem from an unresolved V gene, and the remainder is unexplained. The D gene and trimming were derived from the DNA, and the V and J assignments and clone size from that table. Across this sample there are about 70,000 clones, with 75% to 90% seen only once. The biggest ten clones account for 12% of the sample.

Overall study results and their limits: Clinical and demographic metadata were provided uncurated, with the amount varying by source and participant.

The sample comprised peripheral blood. Recombination linked TRBV5-6 to TRBJ1-2; a tentative D call is TRBD1 (6 bases match). The receptor comes from a human donor in a cohort sampled during active COVID-19. In nucleotide form, the sequence is TGTGCCAGCAGCTCATTACAGGGCCTCTCTTCTGGCTACACCTTC. Its protein is CASSSLQGLSSGYTF.